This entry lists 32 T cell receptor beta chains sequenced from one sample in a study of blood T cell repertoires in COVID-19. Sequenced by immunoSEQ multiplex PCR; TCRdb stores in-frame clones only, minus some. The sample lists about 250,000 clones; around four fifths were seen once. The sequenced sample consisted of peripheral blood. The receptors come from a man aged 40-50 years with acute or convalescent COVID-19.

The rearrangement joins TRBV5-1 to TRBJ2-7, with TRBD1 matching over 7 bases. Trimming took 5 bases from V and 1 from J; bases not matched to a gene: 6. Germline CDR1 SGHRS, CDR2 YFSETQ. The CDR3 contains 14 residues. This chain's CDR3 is CASSWTGDSYEQYF. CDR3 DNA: TGCGCCAGCAGTTGGACAGGCGATTCCTACGAGCAGTACTTC.

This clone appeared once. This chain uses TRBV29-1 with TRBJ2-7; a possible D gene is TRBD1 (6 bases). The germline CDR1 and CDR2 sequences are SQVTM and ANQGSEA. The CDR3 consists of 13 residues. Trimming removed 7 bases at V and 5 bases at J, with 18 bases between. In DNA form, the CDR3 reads TGCAGCGGTACCGGACAGACAGTTAACGAGCAGTACTTC. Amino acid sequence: CSGTGQTVNEQYF.

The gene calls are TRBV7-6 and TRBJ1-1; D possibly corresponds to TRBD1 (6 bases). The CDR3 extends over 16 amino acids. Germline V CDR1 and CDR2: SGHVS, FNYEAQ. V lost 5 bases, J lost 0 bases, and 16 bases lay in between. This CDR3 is CASSPAAGQMNTEAFF. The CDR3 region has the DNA TGTGCCAGCAGCCCGGCCGCAGGACAGATGAACACTGAAGCTTTCTTT.

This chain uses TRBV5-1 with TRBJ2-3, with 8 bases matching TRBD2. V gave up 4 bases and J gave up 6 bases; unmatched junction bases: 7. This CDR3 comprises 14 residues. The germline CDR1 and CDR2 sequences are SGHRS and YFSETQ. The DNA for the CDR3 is TGCGCCAGCAGCACCGGGACTAGGGTGGATACGCAGTATTTT. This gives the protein CASSTGTRVDTQYF.

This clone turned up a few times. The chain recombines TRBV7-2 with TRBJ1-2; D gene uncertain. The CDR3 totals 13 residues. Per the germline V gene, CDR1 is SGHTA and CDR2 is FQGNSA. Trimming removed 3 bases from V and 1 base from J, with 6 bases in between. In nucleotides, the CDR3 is TGTGCCAGCAGCTTCGGGGTTAACTATGGCTACACCTTC. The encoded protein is CASSFGVNYGYTF.

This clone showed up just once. The chain's CDR3 is CASSQDTGGNSPLHF. Written as DNA, the CDR3 is TGTGCCAGCAGCCAAGATACAGGGGGAAATTCACCCCTCCACTTT. The chain couples TRBV3-1 (or the pseudogene TRBV3-2) to TRBJ1-6; 8 bases line up with TRBD1. V shed 0 bases, J shed 7 bases, and the junction held 2 bases outside the gene matches. Germline CDR1 LGHDT, CDR2 YNNKEL (reference sequence). The CDR3 is 15 residues long.

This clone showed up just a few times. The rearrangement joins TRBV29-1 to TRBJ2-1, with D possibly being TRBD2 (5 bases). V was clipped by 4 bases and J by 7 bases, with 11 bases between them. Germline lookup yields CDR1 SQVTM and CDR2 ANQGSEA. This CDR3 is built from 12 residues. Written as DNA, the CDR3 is TGCAGCGTTGGGTCTCGAGGGAATGAGCAGTTCTTC. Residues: CSVGSRGNEQFF.

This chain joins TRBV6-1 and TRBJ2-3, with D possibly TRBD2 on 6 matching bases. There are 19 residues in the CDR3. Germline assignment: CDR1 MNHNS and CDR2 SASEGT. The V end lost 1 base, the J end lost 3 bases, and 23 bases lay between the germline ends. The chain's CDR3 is CASSEEGPPYRGTTDTQYF. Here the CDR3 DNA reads TGTGCCAGCAGTGAAGAAGGTCCCCCTTATCGCGGGACGACAGATACGCAGTATTTT.

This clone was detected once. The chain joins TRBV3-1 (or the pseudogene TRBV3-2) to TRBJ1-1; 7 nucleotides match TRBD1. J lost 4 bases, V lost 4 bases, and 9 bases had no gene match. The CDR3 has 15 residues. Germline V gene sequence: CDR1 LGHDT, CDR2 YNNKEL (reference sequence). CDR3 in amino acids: CASSRQRGQGTEAFF. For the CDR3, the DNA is TGTGCCAGCAGCCGGCAGAGGGGGCAGGGCACTGAAGCTTTCTTT.

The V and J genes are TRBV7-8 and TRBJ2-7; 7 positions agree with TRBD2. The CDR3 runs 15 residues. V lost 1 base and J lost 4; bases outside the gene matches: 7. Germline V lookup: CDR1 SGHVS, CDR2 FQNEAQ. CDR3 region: CASSLDSSGSYEQYF. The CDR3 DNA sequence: TGTGCCAGCAGCTTAGATAGTAGCGGGTCGTACGAGCAGTACTTC.

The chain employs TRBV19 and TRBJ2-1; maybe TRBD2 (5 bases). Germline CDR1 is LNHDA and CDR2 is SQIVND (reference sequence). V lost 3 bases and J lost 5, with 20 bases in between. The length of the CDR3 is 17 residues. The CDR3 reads CASSITAKAATHNEQFF. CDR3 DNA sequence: TGTGCCAGTAGTATCACGGCTAAAGCGGCCACCCACAATGAGCAGTTCTTC.

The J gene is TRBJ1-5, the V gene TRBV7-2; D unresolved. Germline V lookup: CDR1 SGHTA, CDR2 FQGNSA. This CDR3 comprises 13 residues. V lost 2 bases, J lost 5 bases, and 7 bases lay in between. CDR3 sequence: CASSLQIYQPQHF. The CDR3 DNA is TGTGCCAGCAGCTTACAGATATATCAGCCCCAGCATTTT. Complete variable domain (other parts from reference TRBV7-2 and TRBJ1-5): GAGVSQSPSNKVTEKGKDVELRCDPISGHTALYWYRQSLGQGLEFLIYFQGNSAPDKSGLPSDRFSAERTGGSVSTLTIQRTQQEDSAVYLCASSLQIYQPQHFGDGTRLSIL.

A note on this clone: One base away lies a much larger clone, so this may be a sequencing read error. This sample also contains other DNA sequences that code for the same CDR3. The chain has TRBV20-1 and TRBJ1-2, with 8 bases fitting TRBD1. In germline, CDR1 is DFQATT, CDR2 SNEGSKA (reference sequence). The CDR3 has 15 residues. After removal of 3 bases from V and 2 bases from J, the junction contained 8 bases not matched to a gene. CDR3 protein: CSASLGQGANYGYTF. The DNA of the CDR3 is TGCAGTGCTAGTCTCGGACAGGGAGCGAACTATGGCTACACCTTC.

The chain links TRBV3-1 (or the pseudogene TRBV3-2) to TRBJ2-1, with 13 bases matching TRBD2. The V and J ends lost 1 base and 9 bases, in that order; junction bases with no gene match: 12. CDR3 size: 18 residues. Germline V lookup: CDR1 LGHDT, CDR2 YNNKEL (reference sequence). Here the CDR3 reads CASSQGWTSGRSPREQFF. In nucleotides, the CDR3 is TGTGCCAGCAGCCAAGGGTGGACTAGCGGGAGATCGCCCCGTGAGCAGTTCTTC.

CDR3 bases: TGTGCCAGCAGCTTGCCGAGTAGCCCACGGGGCAATGAGCAGTTCTTC. Encoded protein: CASSLPSSPRGNEQFF. V usage is TRBV5-4 and J usage is TRBJ2-1, with a possible D match to TRBD2 (5 bases). CDR1 and CDR2 (germline): SGHNT, YYREEE (reference sequence). V was clipped by 1 base and J by 6 bases, with 17 bases between them. The CDR3 is made up of 16 amino acids. Combining the CDR3 with reference TRBV5-4 and TRBJ2-1 gives the whole variable domain ETGVTQSPTHLIKTRGQQVTLRCSSQSGHNTVSWYQQALGQGPQFIFQYYREEENGRGNFPPRFSGLQFPNYSSELNVNALELDDSALYLCASSLPSSPRGNEQFFGPGTRLTVL.

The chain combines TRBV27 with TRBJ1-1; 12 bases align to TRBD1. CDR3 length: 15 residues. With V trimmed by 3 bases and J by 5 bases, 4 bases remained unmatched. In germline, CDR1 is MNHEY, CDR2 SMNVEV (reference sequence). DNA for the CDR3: TGTGCCAGCAGTTTCGGGACAGGGGGCGTGACTGAAGCTTTCTTT. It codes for CASSFGTGGVTEAFF.

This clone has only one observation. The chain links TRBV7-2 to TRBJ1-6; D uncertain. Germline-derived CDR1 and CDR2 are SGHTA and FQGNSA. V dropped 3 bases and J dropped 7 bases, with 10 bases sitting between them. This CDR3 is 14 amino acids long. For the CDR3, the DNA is TGTGCCAGCAGCTTGAGTCCGTCCAATTCACCCCTCCACTTT. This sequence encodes CASSLSPSNSPLHF.

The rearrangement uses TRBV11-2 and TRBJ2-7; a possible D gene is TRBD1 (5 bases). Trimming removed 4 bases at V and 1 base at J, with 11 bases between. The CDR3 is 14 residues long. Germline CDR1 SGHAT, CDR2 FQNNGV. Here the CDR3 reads CASSSSGLSYEQYF. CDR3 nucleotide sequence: TGTGCCAGCAGCTCTTCAGGGCTATCCTACGAGCAGTACTTC.

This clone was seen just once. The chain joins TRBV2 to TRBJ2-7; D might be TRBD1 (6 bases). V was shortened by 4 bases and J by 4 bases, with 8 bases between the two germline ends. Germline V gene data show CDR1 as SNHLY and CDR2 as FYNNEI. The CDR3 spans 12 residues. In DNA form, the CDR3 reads TGTGCCAGCAGTGGAGGGGGATACGAGCAGTACTTC. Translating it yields CASSGGGYEQYF.

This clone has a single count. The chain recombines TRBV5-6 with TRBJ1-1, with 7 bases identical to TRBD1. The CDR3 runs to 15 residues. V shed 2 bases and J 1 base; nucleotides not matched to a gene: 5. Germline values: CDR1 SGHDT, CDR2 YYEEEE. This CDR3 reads CASSFRGLENTEAFF. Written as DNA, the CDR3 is TGTGCCAGCAGCTTCAGGGGGTTAGAGAACACTGAAGCTTTCTTT.

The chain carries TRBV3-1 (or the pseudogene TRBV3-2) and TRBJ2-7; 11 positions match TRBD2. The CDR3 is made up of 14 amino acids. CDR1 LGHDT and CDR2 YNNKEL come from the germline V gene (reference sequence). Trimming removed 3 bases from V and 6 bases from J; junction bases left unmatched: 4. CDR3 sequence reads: CASSHLAGGFEQYF. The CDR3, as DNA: TGTGCCAGCAGCCATCTAGCGGGAGGTTTCGAGCAGTACTTC.

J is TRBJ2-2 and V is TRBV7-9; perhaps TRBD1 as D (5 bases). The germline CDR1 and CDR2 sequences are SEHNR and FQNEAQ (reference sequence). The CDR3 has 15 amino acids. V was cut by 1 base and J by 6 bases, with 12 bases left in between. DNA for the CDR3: TGTGCCAGCAGCTTAGAAAGGCAGGGCCCCGGGGAGCTGTTTTTT. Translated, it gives CASSLERQGPGELFF.

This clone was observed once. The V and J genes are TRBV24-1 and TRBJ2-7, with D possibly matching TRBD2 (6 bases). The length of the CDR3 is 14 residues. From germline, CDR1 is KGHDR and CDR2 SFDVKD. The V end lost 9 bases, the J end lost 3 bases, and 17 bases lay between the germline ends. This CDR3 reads CATVNTGDRYEQYF. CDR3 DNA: TGTGCCACCGTTAACACGGGGGATCGCTACGAGCAGTACTTC.

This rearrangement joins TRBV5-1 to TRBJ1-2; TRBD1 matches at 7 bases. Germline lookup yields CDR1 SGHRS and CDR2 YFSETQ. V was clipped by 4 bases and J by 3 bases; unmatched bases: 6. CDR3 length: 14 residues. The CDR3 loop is CASSLGQADYGYTF. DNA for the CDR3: TGCGCCAGCAGCCTCGGACAGGCCGACTATGGCTACACCTTC.

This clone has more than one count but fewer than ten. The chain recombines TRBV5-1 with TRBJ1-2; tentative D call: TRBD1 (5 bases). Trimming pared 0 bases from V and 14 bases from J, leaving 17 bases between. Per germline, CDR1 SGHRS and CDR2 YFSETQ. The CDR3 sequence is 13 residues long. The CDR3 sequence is CASSLDRPKASTF. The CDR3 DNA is TGCGCCAGCAGCTTGGACAGGCCTAAGGCTAGTACCTTC.

The CDR3 DNA is TGTGCCAGCAGCTTACCAGGGATCGGCTATGGCTACACCTTC. This gives the protein CASSLPGIGYGYTF. The chain combines TRBV7-2 with TRBJ1-2; the D gene is possibly TRBD1 (5 bases). The germline V gene has CDR1 SGHTA and CDR2 FQGNSA. Trimming took off 2 bases at V and 4 bases at J, with 11 bases between the two ends. This CDR3 region has 14 residues.

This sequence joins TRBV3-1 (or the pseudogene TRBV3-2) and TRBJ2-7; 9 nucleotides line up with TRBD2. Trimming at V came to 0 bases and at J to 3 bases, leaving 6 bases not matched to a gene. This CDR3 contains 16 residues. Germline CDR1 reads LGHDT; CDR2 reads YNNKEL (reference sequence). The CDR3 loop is CASSQDGASGVYEQYF. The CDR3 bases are TGTGCCAGCAGCCAAGATGGGGCTAGCGGGGTCTACGAGCAGTACTTC.

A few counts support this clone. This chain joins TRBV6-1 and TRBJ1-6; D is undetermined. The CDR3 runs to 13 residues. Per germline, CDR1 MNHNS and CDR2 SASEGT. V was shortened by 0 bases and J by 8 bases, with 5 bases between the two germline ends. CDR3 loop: CASSEATDSPLHF. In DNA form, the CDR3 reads TGTGCCAGCAGTGAAGCTACGGATTCACCCCTCCACTTT.

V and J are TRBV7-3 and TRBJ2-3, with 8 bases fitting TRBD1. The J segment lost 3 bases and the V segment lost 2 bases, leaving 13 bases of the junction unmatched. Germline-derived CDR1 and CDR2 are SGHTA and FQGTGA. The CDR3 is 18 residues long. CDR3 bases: TGTGCCAGCAGCTTACGAACCCTGACCCAGGGGGCGACAGATACGCAGTATTTT. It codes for CASSLRTLTQGATDTQYF. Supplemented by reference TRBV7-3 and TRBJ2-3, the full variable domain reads GAGVSQTPSNKVTEKGKYVELRCDPISGHTALYWYRQSLGQGPEFLIYFQGTGAADDSGLPNDRFFAVRPEGSVSTLKIQRTERGDSAVYLCASSLRTLTQGATDTQYFGPGTRLTVL.

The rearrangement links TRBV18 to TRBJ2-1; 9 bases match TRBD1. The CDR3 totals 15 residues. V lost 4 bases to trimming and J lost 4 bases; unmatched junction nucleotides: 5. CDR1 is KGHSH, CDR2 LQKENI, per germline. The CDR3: CASSRTGTGYNEQFF. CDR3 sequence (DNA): TGTGCCAGCTCACGCACCGGGACAGGGTACAATGAGCAGTTCTTC.

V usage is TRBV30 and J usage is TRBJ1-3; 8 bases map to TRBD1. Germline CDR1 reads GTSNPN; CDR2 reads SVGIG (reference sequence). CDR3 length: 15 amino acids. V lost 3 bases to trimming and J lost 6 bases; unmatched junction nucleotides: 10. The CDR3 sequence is CAWRARGTGQNTIYF. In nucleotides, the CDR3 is TGTGCCTGGAGAGCGAGGGGGACAGGCCAAAACACCATATATTTT.

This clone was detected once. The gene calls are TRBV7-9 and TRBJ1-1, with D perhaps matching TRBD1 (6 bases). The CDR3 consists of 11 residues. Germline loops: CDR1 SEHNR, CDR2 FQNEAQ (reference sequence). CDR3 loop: CGWGPNTEAFF. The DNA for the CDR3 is TGTGGATGGGGGCCGAACACTGAAGCTTTCTTT.